This TCR beta chain emerged from a study of blood T cell repertoires in COVID-19. Clinical history as reported by participants underpinned cohort assignment. Authors' processing steps: Nucleated cell number was recorded as an estimate derived from reference gene primer amplification. Assay: immunoSEQ multiplex PCR; the TCRdb copy retains only in-frame clones and omits some. V and J calls and clone size are copied from that table; D and trimming were computed from the DNA. The sample shows 200,000 to 250,000 clones, over 80% of them seen only once. The sample taken for sequencing was PBMCs or T cells enriched from blood (not recorded which). The source is a man over 45 who had been exposed to COVID-19.

The CDR3 coding sequence is TGTGCCAGCAGCCAAGATATCGGAGCTAGCCAAAACATTCAGTACTTC. Translating it yields CASSQDIGASQNIQYF. The rearrangement links TRBV4-2 to TRBJ2-4, with D possibly being TRBD2 (5 bases). The V end lost 0 bases, the J end lost 5 bases, and 14 bases lay between the germline ends. Per germline, CDR1 LGHNA and CDR2 YNFKEQ. The CDR3 spans 16 residues.